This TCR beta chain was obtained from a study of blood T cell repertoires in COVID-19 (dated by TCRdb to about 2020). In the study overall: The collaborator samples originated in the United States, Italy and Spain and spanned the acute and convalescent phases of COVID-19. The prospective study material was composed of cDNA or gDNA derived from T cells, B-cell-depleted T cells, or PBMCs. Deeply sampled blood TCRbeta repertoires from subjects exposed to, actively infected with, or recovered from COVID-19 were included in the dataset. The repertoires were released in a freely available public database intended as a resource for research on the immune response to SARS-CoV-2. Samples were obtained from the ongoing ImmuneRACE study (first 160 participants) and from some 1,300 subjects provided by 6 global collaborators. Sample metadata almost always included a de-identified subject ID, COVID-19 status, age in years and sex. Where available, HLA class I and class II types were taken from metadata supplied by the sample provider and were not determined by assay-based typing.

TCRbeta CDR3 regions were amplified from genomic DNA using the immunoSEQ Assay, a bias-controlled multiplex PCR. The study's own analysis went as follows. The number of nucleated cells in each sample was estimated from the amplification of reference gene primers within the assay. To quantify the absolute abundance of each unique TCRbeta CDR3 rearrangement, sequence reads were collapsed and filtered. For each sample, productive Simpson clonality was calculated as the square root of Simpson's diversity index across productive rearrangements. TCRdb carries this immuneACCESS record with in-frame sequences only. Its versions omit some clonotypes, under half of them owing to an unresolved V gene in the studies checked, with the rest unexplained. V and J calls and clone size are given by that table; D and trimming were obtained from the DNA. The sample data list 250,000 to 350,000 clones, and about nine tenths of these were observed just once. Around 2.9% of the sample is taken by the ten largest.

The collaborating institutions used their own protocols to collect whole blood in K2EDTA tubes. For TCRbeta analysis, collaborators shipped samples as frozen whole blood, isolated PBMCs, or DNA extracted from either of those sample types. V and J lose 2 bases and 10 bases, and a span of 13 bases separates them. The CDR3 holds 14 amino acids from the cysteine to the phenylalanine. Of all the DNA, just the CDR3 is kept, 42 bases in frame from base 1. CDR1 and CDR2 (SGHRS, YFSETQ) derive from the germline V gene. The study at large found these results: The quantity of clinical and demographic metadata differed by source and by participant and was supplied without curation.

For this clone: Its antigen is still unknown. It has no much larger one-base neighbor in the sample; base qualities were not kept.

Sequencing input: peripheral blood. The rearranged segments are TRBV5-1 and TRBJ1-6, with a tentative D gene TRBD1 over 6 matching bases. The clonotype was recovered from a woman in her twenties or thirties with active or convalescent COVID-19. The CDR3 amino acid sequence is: CASSLGGVQSPLHF. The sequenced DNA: TGCGCCAGCAGCTTAGGGGGGGTACAGTCACCCCTCCACTTT.